Presented here are 25 T cell receptor beta chains from one specimen sequenced in a study of blood T cell repertoires in COVID-19. Generated by immunoSEQ multiplex PCR, the TCRdb table keeps only in-frame clones and is missing some. This table holds approximately 140,000 clones, about four fifths found once. Sequenced input: peripheral blood. The source of these receptors is a woman of 80 years or more with acute or convalescent COVID-19.

CDR3 DNA: TGTGCCAGCAGCGAGGGGCCGGGGGGCAATGAGCAGTTCTTC. Translating it yields CASSEGPGGNEQFF. V gene TRBV9 combines with J gene TRBJ2-1; TRBD2 matches at 7 bases. Germline values: CDR1 SGDLS, CDR2 YYNGEE. The CDR3 is 14 amino acids. The ends lost 3 bases at V and 6 bases at J; junction bases unmatched: 6.

J is TRBJ1-5 and V is TRBV7-6; 8 bases map to TRBD1. There are 16 residues in the CDR3. Germline CDR1 and CDR2: SGHVS and FNYEAQ. V lost 5 bases, J lost 6 bases, and 12 bases stayed unmatched. CDR3 nucleotide sequence: TGTGCCAGCAGCCCAGACTTCGGACAGGGCATTCAGCCCCAGCATTTT. Amino acid sequence: CASSPDFGQGIQPQHF.

The count of this clone is one. The rearrangement joins TRBV20-1 to TRBJ2-7; TRBD1 matches at 7 bases. Looked up from germline, CDR1 is DFQATT and CDR2 is SNEGSKA (reference sequence). The V gene end was trimmed by 3 bases and the J gene end by 6 bases; junction bases not matched to a gene: 11. The CDR3 spans 14 residues. The CDR3 region is CSASIRDRLREQYF. CDR3 sequence (DNA): TGCAGTGCTAGTATCCGGGACAGACTACGCGAGCAGTACTTC.

The chain employs TRBV5-1 and TRBJ2-2, with D unclear. The V end was cut by 1 base, the J end by 4 bases, with 5 bases between. CDR1 is SGHRS, CDR2 YFSETQ, per germline. CDR3 length equals 13 residues. The CDR3 region is CASSLYSTGELFF. The CDR3 DNA is TGCGCCAGCAGCTTGTACAGCACCGGGGAGCTGTTTTTT.

This clone was seen more than once but under ten times. The rearrangement uses TRBV30 and TRBJ1-2; 10 bases agree with TRBD1. Germline V gives CDR1 GTSNPN, CDR2 SVGIG (reference sequence). The trim removed 3 bases at V and 0 bases at J, leaving 7 bases unmatched. This CDR3 comprises 16 residues. The CDR3 region has the DNA TGTGCCTGGAGAAAGACAGGGGGCTCTGCTAACTATGGCTACACCTTC. Protein product: CAWRKTGGSANYGYTF.

The genes are TRBV19 and TRBJ2-7; 9 nucleotides line up with TRBD1. The CDR3 runs 13 residues. Germline V lookup: CDR1 LNHDA, CDR2 SQIVND (reference sequence). V trimming: 10 bases; J trimming: 3 bases; junction bases outside the gene matches: 7. The CDR3 loop is CATSVTGGYEQYF. The CDR3 DNA reads as TGTGCCACCTCGGTGACAGGGGGCTACGAGCAGTACTTC.

V usage is TRBV7-9 and J usage is TRBJ1-2; D not certain. Between the trimmed V and J ends, which lost 5 bases and 0 bases, there was a span of 16 bases. The CDR3 consists of 16 residues. Germline CDR1 reads SEHNR; CDR2 reads FQNEAQ (reference sequence). This chain's CDR3 is CASSPGLPLANYGYTF. Here the CDR3 DNA reads TGTGCCAGCAGCCCTGGTCTTCCCTTAGCTAACTATGGCTACACCTTC.

The rearrangement links TRBV2 to TRBJ1-3, with D hard to call. V lost 1 base to trimming and J lost 0 bases, with 10 bases between them. Germline V gene lookup returns CDR1 SNHLY and CDR2 FYNNEI. This CDR3 is 16 amino acids long. The CDR3 loop reads CASSEDGQYSGNTIYF. Written as DNA, the CDR3 is TGTGCCAGCAGTGAAGATGGGCAGTACTCTGGAAACACCATATATTTT.

This chain connects TRBV15 to TRBJ2-1; D unclear. Trimming took off 0 bases at V and 6 bases at J, with 15 bases between the two ends. Per the germline V gene, CDR1 is LNHNV and CDR2 is YYDKDF (reference sequence). This CDR3 contains 16 residues. This CDR3 is CATSRDYQVSANEQFF. The CDR3 coding sequence is TGTGCCACCAGCAGAGATTACCAGGTTTCGGCCAATGAGCAGTTCTTC.

This clone occurred a few times. The V call is TRBV12-3 or TRBV12-4, the J call TRBJ2-2; D perhaps matches TRBD2 (5 bases). The V gene lost 5 bases and the J gene lost 5 bases, with 9 bases spanning the gap. The CDR3 sequence is 13 residues long. CDR3 amino acids: CASSPTRTGELFF. In nucleotides, the CDR3 is TGTGCCAGCAGTCCCACTAGGACCGGGGAGCTGTTTTTT.

The rearrangement joins TRBV7-2 to TRBJ2-7; D perhaps matches TRBD1 (6 bases). CDR1 is SGHTA, CDR2 FQGNSA, per germline. The CDR3 is made up of 15 amino acids. Trimming stripped 5 bases from V and 3 bases from J, with 17 bases between. The CDR3 nucleotides are TGTGCCAGCAGCCAATTTGACAGGCCTGGCTACGAGCAGTACTTC. Its protein product is CASSQFDRPGYEQYF.

The chain carries TRBV6-1 and TRBJ1-2, with D perhaps TRBD1 (5 bases). V lost 3 bases and J 1 base, leaving 9 bases between the germline ends. The germline V gene encodes CDR1 MNHNS and CDR2 SASEGT. This CDR3 is 14 amino acids long. CDR3 amino acids: CASSERRVNYGYTF. The CDR3 DNA is TGTGCCAGCAGTGAGCGCAGGGTTAACTATGGCTACACCTTC.

The V gene is TRBV15, the J gene TRBJ2-7, with a weak D call TRBD1 (6 bases). The CDR3 runs 13 residues. Germline assignment: CDR1 LNHNV and CDR2 YYDKDF (reference sequence). V was cut by 1 base and J by 3 bases, with 7 bases left in between. The CDR3 DNA follows: TGTGCCACCAGCAGAGGGGGGCTCTACGAGCAGTACTTC. It specifies CATSRGGLYEQYF.

The gene calls are TRBV18 and TRBJ2-2; 13 bases fit TRBD2. With 4 bases clipped from V and 0 bases from J, the junction kept 5 bases outside the gene matches. The CDR3 consists of 18 residues. The germline CDR1 and CDR2 sequences are KGHSH and LQKENI. CDR3 in amino acids: CASSRIGTSGTNTGELFF. CDR3 DNA sequence: TGTGCCAGCTCACGGATAGGGACTAGCGGGACGAACACCGGGGAGCTGTTTTTT.

This clone was observed once. This chain uses TRBV3-1 (or the pseudogene TRBV3-2) with TRBJ2-3; D is unresolved. V was clipped by 1 base and J by 1 base, with 9 bases between them. CDR3 length: 15 amino acids. In germline, CDR1 is LGHDT, CDR2 YNNKEL (reference sequence). The CDR3 DNA reads TGTGCCAGCAGCCAAGTTACTCTAGGCACAGATACGCAGTATTTT. Protein sequence: CASSQVTLGTDTQYF.

This clone was seen only once. V gene TRBV6-5 combines with J gene TRBJ1-4; tentative D call: TRBD1 (5 bases). The V gene lost 4 bases and the J gene lost 7 bases, with 7 bases spanning the gap. Germline V gene lookup returns CDR1 MNHEY and CDR2 SVGAGI. The CDR3 is 12 amino acids. CDR3 amino acids: CASSSGGEKLFF. The CDR3 nucleotides read TGTGCCAGCAGTTCGGGGGGTGAAAAACTGTTTTTT.

This chain links TRBV27 with TRBJ1-6; D gene ambiguous. This CDR3 has 15 residues. CDR1 is MNHEY and CDR2 is SMNVEV in the germline V gene (reference sequence). V lost 8 bases to trimming and J lost 0 bases, with 11 bases between them. This CDR3 reads CASCLTSSYNSPLHF. The CDR3 coding sequence is TGTGCCAGCTGTCTTACGAGCTCCTATAATTCACCCCTCCACTTT.

This chain joins TRBV5-1 and TRBJ2-2; 12 bases align to TRBD1. Germline V gene data show CDR1 as SGHRS and CDR2 as YFSETQ. CDR3 length equals 16 residues. Losses at the gene ends were 4 bases for V and 7 bases for J; bases not matched to a gene: 8. The CDR3 coding sequence is TGCGCCAGCAGCGTACCGGGACAGGGGGCTAGCGGGGAGCTGTTTTTT. It yields the protein CASSVPGQGASGELFF.

The J gene is TRBJ1-5, the V gene TRBV18, with TRBD1 identical over 10 bases. This CDR3 region has 15 residues. Trimming cost V 6 bases and J 7 bases; bases outside gene matches: 9. CDR1 and CDR2 from the germline V gene are KGHSH and LQKENI. The CDR3 reads CASSDRDRGGQPQHF. The CDR3 bases are TGTGCCAGCTCGGACCGGGACAGGGGAGGCCAGCCCCAGCATTTT.

This clone was observed a few times. CDR3 residues: CASSHRDDTGELFF. The DNA for the CDR3 is TGTGCCAGCTCTCACAGGGACGACACCGGGGAGCTGTTTTTT. V is TRBV2 and J is TRBJ2-2; TRBD1 is a possible D gene (6 bases). The germline V gene encodes CDR1 SNHLY and CDR2 FYNNEI. This CDR3 has 14 amino acids. Trimming cost V 8 bases and J 3 bases, with 13 bases left between them.

The chain employs TRBV9 and TRBJ2-7; D remains ambiguous. CDR1 SGDLS and CDR2 YYNGEE come from the germline V gene. The V end lost 0 bases, the J end lost 3 bases, and 10 bases lay between the germline ends. The CDR3 loop spans 14 amino acids. The CDR3 coding sequence is TGTGCCAGCAGCGTAGCAGACAACAACTACGAGCAGTACTTC. This sequence encodes CASSVADNNYEQYF. The full variable domain, completed using reference TRBV9 and TRBJ2-7, is DSGVTQTPKHLITATGQRVTLRCSPRSGDLSVYWYQQSLDQGLQFLIQYYNGEERAKGNILERFSAQQFPDLHSELNLSSLELGDSALYFCASSVADNNYEQYFGPGTRLTVT.

This chain connects TRBV5-1 to TRBJ2-2; tentatively, D is TRBD1 (5 bases). V gave up 1 base and J gave up 0 bases, with 10 bases separating them. Germline V lookup: CDR1 SGHRS, CDR2 YFSETQ. This CDR3 contains 16 residues. Here the CDR3 DNA reads TGCGCCAGCAGCTTGAGACAGTACGCGAACACCGGGGAGCTGTTTTTT. It is translated as CASSLRQYANTGELFF.

The V and J genes are TRBV7-9 and TRBJ2-1; 12 bases are shared with TRBD2. The junction had 3 bases not matched to a gene; V was cut back by 4 bases and J by 5 bases. The CDR3 covers 15 residues. Germline assignment: CDR1 SEHNR and CDR2 FQNEAQ (reference sequence). The chain's CDR3 is CASSSGLAGHNEQFF. Written as DNA, the CDR3 is TGTGCCAGCAGCTCCGGACTAGCGGGGCACAATGAGCAGTTCTTC.

The CDR3 spells CASSPNREYEQYF. The CDR3 bases are TGCGCCAGCAGCCCCAACAGGGAGTACGAGCAGTACTTC. The chain employs TRBV5-1 and TRBJ2-7; TRBD1 is a possible D gene (6 bases). Germline V CDR1 and CDR2: SGHRS, YFSETQ. V was shortened by 4 bases and J by 4 bases, with 12 bases between the two germline ends. This CDR3 comprises 13 residues. The whole variable domain, remainder taken from reference TRBV5-1 and TRBJ2-7, is KAGVTQTPRYLIKTRGQQVTLSCSPISGHRSVSWYQQTPGQGLQFLFEYFSETQRNKGNFPGRFSGRQFSNSRSEMNVSTLELGDSALYLCASSPNREYEQYFGPGTRLTVT.

J is TRBJ1-2 and V is TRBV29-1, with TRBD1 matching 7 bases. Germline values: CDR1 SQVTM, CDR2 ANQGSEA. V trimming: 0 bases; J trimming: 1 base; junction bases outside the gene matches: 5. The CDR3 runs 15 residues. The CDR3 sequence: CSVEERHRGNYGYTF. The CDR3 coding sequence is TGCAGCGTTGAAGAAAGACACAGGGGTAACTATGGCTACACCTTC.